This TCR beta chain was sequenced for a study of cytomegalovirus exposure and HLA in healthy donors. Primers: 60 Vbeta forward and 13 Jbeta reverse. Here immunoSEQ multiplex PCR was the method, and the copy in TCRdb shows in-frame clones only, minus some. The table has fewer than 300,000 clones, more than 80% seen once. The TCR originated in a man aged 40-55 years in good health and CMV-seropositive. Sequencing used PBMCs.

This CDR3 reads CASIYRLAGDETQYF. CDR3 coding DNA: TGTGCCAGCATCTACCGACTAGCGGGAGACGAGACCCAGTACTTC. V usage is TRBV2 and J usage is TRBJ2-5; 12 bases match TRBD2. This CDR3 has 15 amino acids. V dropped 7 bases and J dropped 5; count of bases not matched to a gene: 8. In germline, CDR1 is SNHLY, CDR2 FYNNEI.